This record covers a single TCR beta chain. Its antigen is undetermined. The entry originates in a study of siplizumab effects on memory and regulatory T cells. Trimming left V 2 bases short and J 9 bases short, with 13 bases between. The CDR3 totals 13 residues. Germline V gene lookup returns CDR1 SEHNR and CDR2 FQNEAQ (reference sequence). The repertoire was sequenced with immunoSEQ multiplex PCR; TCRdb's copy has only in-frame clones and lacks some. Of around 99,000 clones in the sample, roughly 94% are singletons; the top ten hold roughly 0.75%. Study-wide points: Proliferating CD4+ or CD8+ clones, roughly 80-95% of them, lacked an assignable naive or memory phenotype. A major contribution to the alloresponse seemed to be made by naive T cells, which seemed more diverse than memory cells.

The sequenced sample was Tregs sorted from blood. The origin of this receptor is a human donor in good health. This chain joins TRBV7-9 and TRBJ1-1; D unclear. Here the CDR3 reads CASSLSRATKAFF. CDR3 sequence (DNA): TGTGCCAGCAGCTTATCTAGGGCCACGAAAGCTTTCTTT. Combining the CDR3 with reference TRBV7-9 and TRBJ1-1 gives the whole variable domain DTGVSQNPRHKITKRGQNVTFRCDPISEHNRLYWYRQTLGQGPEFLTYFQNEAQLEKSRLLSDRFSAERPKGSFSTLEIQRTEQGDSAMYLCASSLSRATKAFFGQGTRLTVV.